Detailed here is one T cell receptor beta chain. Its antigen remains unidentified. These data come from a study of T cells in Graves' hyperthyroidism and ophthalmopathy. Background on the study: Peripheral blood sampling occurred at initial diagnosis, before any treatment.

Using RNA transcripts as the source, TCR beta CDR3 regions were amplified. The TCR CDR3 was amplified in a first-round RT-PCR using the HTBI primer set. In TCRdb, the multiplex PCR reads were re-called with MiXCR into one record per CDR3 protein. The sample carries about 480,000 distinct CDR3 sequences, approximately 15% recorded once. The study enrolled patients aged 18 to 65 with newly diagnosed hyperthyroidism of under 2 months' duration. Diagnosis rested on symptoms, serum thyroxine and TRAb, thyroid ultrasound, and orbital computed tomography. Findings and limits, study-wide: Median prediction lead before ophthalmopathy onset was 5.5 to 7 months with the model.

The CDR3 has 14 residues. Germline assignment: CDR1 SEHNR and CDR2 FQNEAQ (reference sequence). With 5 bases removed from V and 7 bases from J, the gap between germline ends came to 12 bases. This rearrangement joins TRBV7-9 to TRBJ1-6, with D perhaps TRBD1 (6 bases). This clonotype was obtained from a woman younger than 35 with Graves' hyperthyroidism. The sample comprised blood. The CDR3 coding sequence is TGTGCCAGCAGCCAGGACAGCCAAAATTCACCCCTCCACTTT. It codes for CASSQDSQNSPLHF. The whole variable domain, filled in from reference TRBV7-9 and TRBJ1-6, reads DTGVSQNPRHKITKRGQNVTFRCDPISEHNRLYWYRQTLGQGPEFLTYFQNEAQLEKSRLLSDRFSAERPKGSFSTLEIQRTEQGDSAMYLCASSQDSQNSPLHFGNGTRLTVT.